Below are 30 T cell receptor beta chains sequenced from a single sample in a study of Ad26.COV2.S vaccination and SARS-CoV-2 variants. Sequenced by immunoSEQ multiplex PCR; TCRdb stores in-frame clones only, minus some. The profile shows approximately 350,000 clones, roughly 84% of them singletons. Treatment described: some 19 received Ad26.COV2.S at low or high dose, single or two shots; several received placebo; per-sample allocation not given. Day 63 after the first vaccine or placebo injection was the time point for sampling. Sequencing was performed on peripheral blood, taken in a trial of Ad26.COV2.S vaccine versus placebo. These receptor sequences come from a person aged 18-65 years who received the Ad26.COV2.S COVID-19 vaccine or a placebo.

The rearrangement uses TRBV30 and TRBJ2-3; 8 nucleotides match TRBD2. V lost 0 bases to trimming and J lost 4 bases; unmatched junction nucleotides: 3. The CDR3 extends over 14 amino acids. Germline-derived CDR1 and CDR2 are GTSNPN and SVGIG (reference sequence). CDR3 loop: CAWSVQLAADTQYF. The CDR3, as DNA: TGTGCCTGGAGTGTACAACTAGCGGCAGATACGCAGTATTTT.

V usage is TRBV5-4 and J usage is TRBJ2-1, with D tentatively TRBD1 (6 bases). The CDR3 contains 11 residues. The germline V gene encodes CDR1 SGHNT and CDR2 YYREEE (reference sequence). Trimming took 3 bases from V and 9 from J, leaving 7 bases between them. The CDR3 bases are TGTGCCAGCAGCTCAGGGGTTGAGCAGTTCTTC. Protein: CASSSGVEQFF. The variable domain in full, completed from reference TRBV5-4 and TRBJ2-1, reads ETGVTQSPTHLIKTRGQQVTLRCSSQSGHNTVSWYQQALGQGPQFIFQYYREEENGRGNFPPRFSGLQFPNYSSELNVNALELDDSALYLCASSSGVEQFFGPGTRLTVL.

This chain joins TRBV5-1 and TRBJ1-1; D may be TRBD1 (6 bases). Per the germline V gene, CDR1 is SGHRS and CDR2 is YFSETQ. This CDR3 comprises 14 residues. V was shortened by 1 base and J by 5 bases, with 12 bases between the two germline ends. The CDR3 DNA follows: TGCGCCAGCAGCTTGAGTTCCACAGGGACTGAAGCTTTCTTT. Its protein product is CASSLSSTGTEAFF. The full variable domain, with the rest looked up from reference TRBV5-1 and TRBJ1-1, is KAGVTQTPRYLIKTRGQQVTLSCSPISGHRSVSWYQQTPGQGLQFLFEYFSETQRNKGNFPGRFSGRQFSNSRSEMNVSTLELGDSALYLCASSLSSTGTEAFFGQGTRLTVV.

This chain joins TRBV5-4 and TRBJ1-1; D is undetermined. Germline lookup yields CDR1 SGHNT and CDR2 YYREEE (reference sequence). The CDR3 is 15 amino acids. The ends were cut back, 6 bases at V and 4 bases at J, with 19 bases in the middle. CDR3 DNA: TGTGCCAGCACCTCGGCGGGGTCCCGGGTCACTGAAGCTTTCTTT. This gives the protein CASTSAGSRVTEAFF.

V is TRBV5-5 and J is TRBJ2-5; possibly TRBD2 for D (5 bases). CDR1 SGHKS and CDR2 YYEKEE come from the germline V gene (reference sequence). The CDR3 is 13 amino acids. Trimming pared 0 bases from V and 5 bases from J, leaving 8 bases between. The CDR3 reads CASSLGGMETQYF. The CDR3 bases are TGTGCCAGCAGCTTGGGAGGGATGGAGACCCAGTACTTC.

J is TRBJ1-2 and V is TRBV7-2; D unresolved. V dropped 0 bases and J dropped 14 bases, with 13 bases sitting between them. Germline V gives CDR1 SGHTA, CDR2 FQGNSA. This CDR3 is built from 12 residues. The CDR3 loop is CASSLAGMDLTF. DNA of the CDR3: TGTGCCAGCAGCTTAGCGGGGATGGATCTTACCTTC.

This clone appeared a single time. The V and J genes are TRBV4-2 and TRBJ2-3; perhaps TRBD2 as D (6 bases). V was pared by 1 base and J by 1 base, with 9 bases between. This CDR3 comprises 15 residues. Germline CDR1 LGHNA, CDR2 YNFKEQ. The chain's CDR3 is CASSQAGERTDTQYF. The CDR3 DNA follows: TGTGCCAGCAGCCAAGCGGGGGAGCGCACAGATACGCAGTATTTT.

The chain recombines TRBV4-1 with TRBJ2-3, with 9 bases aligning to TRBD2. Per the germline V gene, CDR1 is MGHRA and CDR2 is YSYEKL. V dropped 4 bases and J dropped 3; count of bases not matched to a gene: 11. This CDR3 has 17 residues. Here the CDR3 reads CASSRDLLAGVTDTQYF. The CDR3 coding sequence is TGCGCCAGCAGCCGAGACCTCTTAGCGGGGGTAACAGATACGCAGTATTTT.

The chain uses TRBV30 and TRBJ1-1, with D unresolved. V gave up 3 bases and J gave up 0 bases, with 8 bases separating them. Germline loops: CDR1 GTSNPN, CDR2 SVGIG (reference sequence). The CDR3 contains 13 residues. CDR3 residues: CAWRGTLNTEAFF. The CDR3 DNA follows: TGTGCCTGGAGAGGCACACTGAACACTGAAGCTTTCTTT.

J is TRBJ2-2 and V is TRBV7-6; 9 bases are a match to TRBD1. The CDR3 length is 17 residues. Germline V gene sequence: CDR1 SGHVS, CDR2 FNYEAQ. Trimming at V came to 5 bases and at J to 1 base, leaving 8 bases not matched to a gene. This CDR3 is CASSSPGQGVNTGELFF. In DNA form, the CDR3 reads TGTGCCAGCAGCAGCCCGGGACAGGGCGTGAACACCGGGGAGCTGTTTTTT. Combining the CDR3 with reference TRBV7-6 and TRBJ2-2 gives the whole variable domain GAGVSQSPRYKVTKRGQDVALRCDPISGHVSLYWYRQALGQGPEFLTYFNYEAQQDKSGLPNDRFSAERPEGSISTLTIQRTEQRDSAMYRCASSSPGQGVNTGELFFGEGSRLTVL.

This sequence joins TRBV6-5 and TRBJ2-7; no reliable D call. Germline values: CDR1 MNHEY, CDR2 SVGAGI. The CDR3 extends over 13 amino acids. V lost 2 bases and J lost 2, with 7 bases in between. CDR3 in DNA: TGTGCCAGCAGTTACCCCCCGCCCTACGAGCAGTACTTC. It translates to CASSYPPPYEQYF.

This clone was seen more than once but under ten times. One junction end does not reproduce the germline sequence, and a read error may be involved. The CDR3, as DNA: TGTGCCAGTGGGACTAGCGGGGGGACTCCAGGCTTC. It translates to CASGTSGGTPGF. The rearrangement links TRBV6-5 to TRBJ2-7; TRBD2 agrees at 15 bases. The CDR3 runs 12 residues. Germline CDR1 reads MNHEY; CDR2 reads SVGAGI.

This chain connects TRBV4-3 to TRBJ2-5; TRBD2 agrees at 11 bases. The CDR3 loop spans 18 amino acids. Trimming took 2 bases from V and 3 from J; bases not matched to a gene: 11. Germline V lookup: CDR1 LGHNA, CDR2 YSLEER. In DNA, the CDR3 is TGCGCCAGCAGCCAATATAGGTTGGGTAGCGGGGGGGAAGAGACCCAGTACTTC. Amino acids: CASSQYRLGSGGEETQYF.

The rearrangement links TRBV6-2 or TRBV6-3 to TRBJ2-4, with D uncertain. The CDR3 contains 14 residues. Per germline, CDR1 MNHEY and CDR2 SVGEGT. V was pared by 5 bases and J by 5 bases, with 13 bases between. The CDR3 protein is CASSHEPFQNIQYF. CDR3 sequence (DNA): TGTGCCAGCAGTCACGAACCCTTTCAAAACATTCAGTACTTC.

V and J are TRBV6-6 and TRBJ1-5, with 9 bases lining up with TRBD1. The ends lost 5 bases at V and 7 bases at J; junction bases unmatched: 3. This CDR3 region has 13 residues. Germline CDR1 is MNHNY and CDR2 is SVGAGI (reference sequence). This CDR3 is CASSTGGVQPQHF. Here the CDR3 DNA reads TGTGCCAGCAGTACAGGGGGCGTACAGCCCCAGCATTTT.

V usage is TRBV24-1 and J usage is TRBJ2-7; 7 nucleotides line up with TRBD1. The CDR3 runs 16 residues. V shed 4 bases, J shed 2 bases, and the junction held 10 bases outside the gene matches. Looked up from germline, CDR1 is KGHDR and CDR2 is SFDVKD. The CDR3 DNA follows: TGTGCCACCAGTGAAGACGGGACAGTTAACCCCTACGAGCAGTACTTC. This codes for CATSEDGTVNPYEQYF.

The chain couples TRBV5-1 to TRBJ2-1; either TRBD1 or TRBD2 may supply D (6 bases each). In germline, CDR1 is SGHRS, CDR2 YFSETQ. V dropped 4 bases and J dropped 0 bases, with 17 bases sitting between them. The CDR3 loop spans 17 amino acids. CDR3 bases: TGCGCCAGCAGCACGGGTGGCGGGGACAACTCCTACAATGAGCAGTTCTTC. This codes for CASSTGGGDNSYNEQFF.

This chain connects TRBV4-2 to TRBJ2-2; D perhaps matches TRBD2 (6 bases). The ends were cut back, 10 bases at V and 6 bases at J, with 12 bases in the middle. CDR3 length: 12 amino acids. CDR1 is LGHNA, CDR2 YNFKEQ, per germline. CDR3 region: CATVTGAGELFF. CDR3 bases: TGTGCCACCGTGACGGGGGCCGGGGAGCTGTTTTTT.

The chain has TRBV4-2 and TRBJ2-2; TRBD1 matches at 10 bases. Germline V gene data show CDR1 as LGHNA and CDR2 as YNFKEQ. This CDR3 spans 18 amino acids. J lost 3 bases, V lost 3 bases, and 10 bases had no gene match. The CDR3 protein is CASSHSRQGAADTGELFF. CDR3 sequence (DNA): TGTGCCAGCAGCCATAGCCGACAGGGGGCCGCGGACACCGGGGAGCTGTTTTTT.

V usage is TRBV6-5 and J usage is TRBJ1-2; D unresolved. The CDR3 length is 12 residues. CDR1 and CDR2 from the germline V gene are MNHEY and SVGAGI. The V gene lost 6 bases and the J gene lost 4 bases, with 9 bases spanning the gap. The CDR3 nucleotides are TGTGCCAGCAGAGCACAGATCTATGGCTACACCTTC. Its protein product is CASRAQIYGYTF.

This sequence joins TRBV4-2 and TRBJ1-5; D gene ambiguous. The CDR3 consists of 17 residues. The V and J ends lost 0 bases and 0 bases respectively, with 12 bases between them. From germline, CDR1 is LGHNA and CDR2 YNFKEQ. The CDR3 region is CASSQENRGYSNQPQHF. DNA of the CDR3: TGTGCCAGCAGCCAAGAAAACCGTGGGTATAGCAATCAGCCCCAGCATTTT.

This chain joins TRBV19 and TRBJ1-1; D is undetermined. The CDR3 contains 15 residues. V lost 3 bases and J 1 base, leaving 12 bases between the germline ends. Per germline, CDR1 LNHDA and CDR2 SQIVND (reference sequence). CDR3 loop: CASSIWAEGNTEAFF. The CDR3, as DNA: TGTGCCAGTAGTATCTGGGCGGAGGGGAACACTGAAGCTTTCTTT.

The CDR3 loop reads CASSGENQETQYF. The DNA for the CDR3 is TGTGCCAGCAGTGGGGAAAACCAAGAGACCCAGTACTTC. The genes are TRBV2 and TRBJ2-5, with unresolved D. V dropped 4 bases and J dropped 0 bases, with 6 bases sitting between them. CDR3 length equals 13 residues. Germline CDR1 SNHLY, CDR2 FYNNEI. The whole variable domain, filled in from reference TRBV2 and TRBJ2-5, reads EPEVTQTPSHQVTQMGQEVILRCVPISNHLYFYWYRQILGQKVEFLVSFYNNEISEKSEIFDDQFSVERPDGSNFTLKIRSTKLEDSAMYFCASSGENQETQYFGPGTRLLVL.

This chain uses TRBV7-6 with TRBJ2-5; 7 bases align to TRBD2. The CDR3 consists of 17 residues. CDR1 is SGHVS and CDR2 is FNYEAQ in the germline V gene. V lost 5 bases, J lost 0 bases, and 12 bases stayed unmatched. The CDR3 coding sequence is TGTGCCAGCAGCCCCCGGTGGGCGGGGGAGAACCAAGAGACCCAGTACTTC. Its translation: CASSPRWAGENQETQYF.

This clone was observed a single time. The rearrangement joins TRBV7-9 to TRBJ2-3; D not certain. The CDR3 is 14 residues long. Looked up from germline, CDR1 is SEHNR and CDR2 is FQNEAQ (reference sequence). The ends were cut back, 1 base at V and 0 bases at J, with 5 bases in the middle. The CDR3 spells CASSLDSSTDTQYF. For the CDR3, the DNA is TGTGCCAGCAGCTTAGATTCTAGCACAGATACGCAGTATTTT.

This clone was detected once. CDR3 region: CASRQQGSNTEAFF. DNA for the CDR3: TGTGCCAGCAGACAGCAGGGGTCTAACACTGAAGCTTTCTTT. The V gene is TRBV2, the J gene TRBJ1-1, with TRBD1 as a possible D gene (6 bases). CDR3 length equals 14 residues. Germline V lookup: CDR1 SNHLY, CDR2 FYNNEI. V lost 6 bases, J lost 2 bases, and 13 bases lay in between.

CDR3 coding DNA: TGCGCCAGCAGCTTCCCAACGGGGGCCGGCGCAGATACGCAGTATTTT. Translating it yields CASSFPTGAGADTQYF. This chain joins TRBV5-1 and TRBJ2-3; either TRBD1 or TRBD2 may fit D (6 bases each). V shed 2 bases and J shed 4 bases, with 17 bases lying between them. The CDR3 sequence is 16 residues long. In germline, CDR1 is SGHRS, CDR2 YFSETQ.

The chain links TRBV7-8 to TRBJ1-1; no firm D call. The CDR3 is 14 residues long. V lost 4 bases to trimming and J lost 1 base, with 10 bases between them. Per germline, CDR1 SGHVS and CDR2 FQNEAQ. The CDR3 sequence is CASSYPQENTEAFF. Here the CDR3 DNA reads TGTGCCAGCAGCTACCCCCAGGAGAACACTGAAGCTTTCTTT.

The rearrangement joins TRBV13 to TRBJ1-3, with 9 nucleotides matching TRBD1. Germline V gene lookup returns CDR1 PRHDT and CDR2 FYEKMQ (reference sequence). The J segment lost 0 bases and the V segment lost 5 bases, leaving 5 bases of the junction unmatched. The CDR3 length is 16 residues. CDR3 nucleotide sequence: TGTGCCAGCAGCCCCTCGACAGGGGGCTCTGGAAACACCATATATTTT. It translates to CASSPSTGGSGNTIYF.

This chain connects TRBV3-1 (or the pseudogene TRBV3-2) to TRBJ2-7, with 8 bases identical to TRBD1. This CDR3 has 15 amino acids. J lost 1 base, V lost 4 bases, and 6 bases had no gene match. The germline V gene encodes CDR1 LGHDT and CDR2 YNNKEL (reference sequence). Here the CDR3 reads CASSPGQGPSYEQYF. CDR3 nucleotide sequence: TGTGCCAGCAGCCCAGGACAGGGCCCTTCCTACGAGCAGTACTTC.